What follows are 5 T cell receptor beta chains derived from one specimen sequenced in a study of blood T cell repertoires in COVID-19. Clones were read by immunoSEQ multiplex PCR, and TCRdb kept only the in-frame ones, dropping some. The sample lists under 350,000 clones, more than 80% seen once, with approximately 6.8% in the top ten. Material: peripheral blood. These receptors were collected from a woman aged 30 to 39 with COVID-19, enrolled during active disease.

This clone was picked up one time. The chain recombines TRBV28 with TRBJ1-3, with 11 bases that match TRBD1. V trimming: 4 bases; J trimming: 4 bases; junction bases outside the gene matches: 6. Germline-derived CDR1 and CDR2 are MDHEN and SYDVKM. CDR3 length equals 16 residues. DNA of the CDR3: TGTGCCAGCAGTTCCGGACAGGGGGCGGGGGGAAACACCATATATTTT. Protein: CASSSGQGAGGNTIYF.

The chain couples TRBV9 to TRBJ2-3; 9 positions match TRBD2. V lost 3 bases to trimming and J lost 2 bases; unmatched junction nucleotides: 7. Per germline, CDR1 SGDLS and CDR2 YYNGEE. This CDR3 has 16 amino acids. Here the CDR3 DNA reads TGTGCCAGCAGCGCCTCCTTAGCGGGAGTCACAGATACGCAGTATTTT. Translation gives CASSASLAGVTDTQYF.

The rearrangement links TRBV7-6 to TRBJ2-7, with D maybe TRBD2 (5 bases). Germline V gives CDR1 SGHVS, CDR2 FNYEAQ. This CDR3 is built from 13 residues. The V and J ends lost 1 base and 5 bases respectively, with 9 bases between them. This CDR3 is CASSLGWGDEQYF. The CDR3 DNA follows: TGTGCCAGCAGCTTAGGATGGGGAGACGAGCAGTACTTC.

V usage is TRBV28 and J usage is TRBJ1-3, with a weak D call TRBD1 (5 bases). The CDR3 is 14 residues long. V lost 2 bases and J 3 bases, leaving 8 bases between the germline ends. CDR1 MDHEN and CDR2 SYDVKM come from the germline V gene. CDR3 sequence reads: CASSLQGNGNTIYF. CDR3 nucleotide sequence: TGTGCCAGCAGTTTACAGGGCAATGGAAACACCATATATTTT.

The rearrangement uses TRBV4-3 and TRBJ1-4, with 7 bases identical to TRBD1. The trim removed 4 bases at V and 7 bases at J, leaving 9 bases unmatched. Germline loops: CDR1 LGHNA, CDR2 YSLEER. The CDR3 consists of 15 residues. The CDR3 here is CASSRNSGGLEKLFF. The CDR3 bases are TGCGCCAGCAGCCGCAATTCAGGGGGGCTTGAAAAACTGTTTTTT.